A selection of T cell receptor beta chains follows, all from one sample in a study of cytomegalovirus exposure and HLA in healthy donors. Produced via immunoSEQ multiplex PCR; TCRdb's table is partial and in-frame only. This repertoire shows 100,000 to 120,000 clones, 60% to 85% found once; its top ten account for 1.3%. Sequences were obtained from PBMCs. The receptors derive from a man in his forties in good health and CMV-seronegative. Each CDR3 is given without its conserved first and last residue. The size field is filled for only some rows; it gives once, few, many or a size class.

j_call clone_size v_call cdr3_aa
TRBJ2-7 NA TRBV11-2 ASSLIGGQGYEQY
TRBJ1-5 NA TRBV4-1 ASSEGQGGNQPQH
TRBJ1-5 NA TRBV19 ASPLRTDYSNQPQH
TRBJ1-2 NA TRBV6-6 ASSYEDRLYGYT
TRBJ2-7 NA TRBV7-2 ASSLFGGVYEQY
TRBJ2-1 NA TRBV5-4 ASSLVTGEQF
TRBJ2-1 NA TRBV6-1 ASRKAGSSNEQF
TRBJ2-7 NA TRBV7-8 ASSPRVAYEQY
TRBJ2-4 NA TRBV6-5 ASSSDYQTAKNIQY
TRBJ2-1 NA TRBV19 ASRTGQLLYNEQF
TRBJ2-3 NA TRBV14 ASSQAGGADTQY
TRBJ1-1 once TRBV28 ASSPGRRGNTEAF
TRBJ2-5 NA TRBV15 ATSRIPLAGDETQY
TRBJ2-1 NA TRBV7-6 ASSLLEDTFHEQF
TRBJ2-7 few TRBV11-2 ASSLDVKTSYEQY
NA NA TRBV29-1 SVEYYYEQY
TRBJ2-7 few TRBV11-3 ASSVNGDFYEQY
TRBJ2-1 NA TRBV7-3 ASSVGTSGGTYNEQF
TRBJ1-5 NA TRBV28 ASSPARGNQPQH
TRBJ2-7 NA TRBV7-9 ASSRAGDPYEQY
TRBJ2-7 NA TRBV7-9 ASSSRPGQGFNEQY
TRBJ1-2 NA TRBV21-1 ASSISGGDGYT
TRBJ1-5 NA TRBV7-2 ASSPRGARGGNQPQH
TRBJ1-2 NA TRBV6-5 ASSSPTKEDNYGYT
TRBJ2-2 NA TRBV5-1 ASSLSGGSYTGELF
TRBJ2-6 many TRBV19 ASSPEISGANVLT
TRBJ2-1 NA TRBV6-1 ASDSSGSFYNEQF
TRBJ1-4 NA TRBV6-5 ASSYSIMAGNEKLF